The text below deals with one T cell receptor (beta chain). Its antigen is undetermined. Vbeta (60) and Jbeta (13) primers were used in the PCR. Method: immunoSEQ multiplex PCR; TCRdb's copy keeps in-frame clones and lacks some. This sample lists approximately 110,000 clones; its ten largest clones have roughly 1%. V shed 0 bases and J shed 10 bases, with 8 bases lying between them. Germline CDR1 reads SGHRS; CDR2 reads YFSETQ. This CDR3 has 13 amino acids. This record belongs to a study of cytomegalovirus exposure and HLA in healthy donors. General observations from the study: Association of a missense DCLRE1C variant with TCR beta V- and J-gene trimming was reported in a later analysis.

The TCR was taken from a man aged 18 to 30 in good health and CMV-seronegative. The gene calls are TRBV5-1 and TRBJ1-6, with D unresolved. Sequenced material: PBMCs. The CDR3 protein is CASSLDGGSPLHF. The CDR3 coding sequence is TGCGCCAGCAGCTTGGATGGAGGGTCACCCCTCCACTTT.